This TCR beta chain appears in the sequencing data of a study of T cells after yellow fever vaccination. At the level of the study: It was SMART-Seq v4 Ultra Low Input that prepared the fractions with low cell numbers. Overall study results and limits: Peaking faster, on day 5 versus 15, the secondary response was nonetheless weaker. Subsequent booster samples again held most clones from primary vaccination (around 96% CD4, about 86% CD8). The CD4 and CD8 compartments had a small share of their clonotypes in common.

TCRdb reprocessed the 5' RACE reads with MiXCR, giving one entry per CDR3 protein. The sample shows about 400,000 distinct CDR3 sequences, around 6.4% of them seen only once. With regard to this clonotype: Its antigen is unknown.

The sequence derives from a young man who received the YFV17D yellow fever vaccine. Sequences were derived from PBMCs, sampled 5 days after the yellow fever booster vaccination.

The CDR3 region has the DNA TGTGCCAGCAAACCAAGGAGGGGCGCGGGGGACAATGAGCAGTTCTTC. Its protein is CASKPRRGAGDNEQFF. The chain recombines TRBV7-2 with TRBJ2-1; 7 nucleotides match TRBD2. Germline V gene lookup returns CDR1 SGHTA and CDR2 FQGNSA. CDR3 length: 16 amino acids. V gave up 7 bases and J gave up 5 bases; unmatched junction bases: 14.